This T cell receptor beta chain emerged from a study of spatial heterogeneity in lung cancer. In the study overall: For the average unique TCR and UMI combination, more than 8.5 occurrences appeared in raw reads.

Study-wide findings and caveats: Among blood samples, ubiquitous expanded tumor TCRs appeared more at resection than at follow-up.

MiXCR was run by TCRdb on the 5' RACE reads, yielding one entry per CDR3 protein. The profile shows under 85,000 distinct CDR3 sequences, about 8% of them singletons. This clonotype has more than one count but fewer than ten. What it recognizes is unknown. This sample's time point: sample taken at primary tumor resection. Sequencing covered unsorted whole RNA taken from tumor, nontumor lung or frozen PBMC. Sequences were derived from PBMCs, sampled at surgery. The origin of this receptor is a male donor with early-stage non-small cell lung cancer.

The CDR3 DNA reads as TGTGCCACCAGTCAACTTTCCGGGGGCAGTAGAAATGAGCAGTTCTTC. It is translated as CATSQLSGGSRNEQFF. V and J are TRBV24-1 and TRBJ2-1; D assignment may be TRBD1 or TRBD2 (6 bases each). CDR3 length: 16 residues. Germline V gene data show CDR1 as KGHDR and CDR2 as SFDVKD. Trimming took 6 bases from V and 7 from J, leaving 21 bases between them.